Following are 26 T cell receptor beta chains from one sample sequenced in a study of T-cell memory formation after mild COVID-19. TCRdb reanalysed the 5' RACE reads using MiXCR and keeps one entry per CDR3 protein. The sample yields about 400,000 distinct CDR3 sequences, approximately 16% seen once. The sample was PBMCs or a T cell subset sorted from them (not recorded which). The receptor source for this set is a man aged 18 to 35 who had mild COVID-19 (a few samples of this study predate the infection). Cell type and time point are not known.

In its sample, this clonotype was seen a few times. V is TRBV10-3 and J is TRBJ2-2; perhaps TRBD2 as D (5 bases). The CDR3 has 14 residues. CDR1 and CDR2 (germline): ENHRY, SYGVKD. The ends were cut back, 2 bases at V and 7 bases at J, with 11 bases in the middle. The CDR3 region is CAISEGPGFGELFF. DNA for the CDR3: TGTGCCATCAGTGAGGGTCCGGGATTCGGGGAGCTGTTTTTT.

The chain recombines TRBV5-1 with TRBJ2-2; D ambiguous. The CDR3 consists of 13 residues. Germline V gives CDR1 SGHRS, CDR2 YFSETQ. Trimming took off 2 bases at V and 6 bases at J, with 8 bases between the two ends. The CDR3 spells CASSFADPGELFF. The CDR3 nucleotides are TGCGCCAGCAGCTTTGCGGACCCCGGGGAGCTGTTTTTT.

This clonotype appeared a few times. The chain links TRBV14 to TRBJ2-3, with TRBD2 identical over 9 bases. Per germline, CDR1 SGHDN and CDR2 FVKESK. Unmatched junction bases numbered 4, after V lost 0 bases and J lost 6 bases. The CDR3 is made up of 15 amino acids. The CDR3 bases are TGTGCCAGCAGCCAAGAACCTAGCGGGGCGGATACGCAGTATTTT. It translates to CASSQEPSGADTQYF.

This clonotype was observed many times. The chain recombines TRBV11-3 with TRBJ2-3; D not certain. CDR3 length: 13 residues. V lost 1 base to trimming and J lost 3 bases, with 5 bases between them. Germline-derived CDR1 and CDR2 are SGHNT and YENEEA. In nucleotides, the CDR3 is TGTGCCAGCAGCTTAGTCGTGACAGATACGCAGTATTTT. Protein sequence: CASSLVVTDTQYF.

This clonotype was observed a handful of times. The V call is TRBV6-6, the J call TRBJ2-3; D is perhaps TRBD2 (6 bases). The CDR3 has 13 amino acids. The V gene's germline CDR1 is MNHNY and CDR2 SVGAGI (reference sequence). Trimming left V 11 bases short and J 2 bases short, with 14 bases between. The CDR3 loop is CAVTSPFTDTQYF. The CDR3 DNA reads as TGTGCCGTAACTAGCCCTTTCACAGATACGCAGTATTTT.

V gene TRBV28 combines with J gene TRBJ1-5; D uncertain. This CDR3 is 13 amino acids long. Trimming cost V 5 bases and J 5 bases, with 10 bases left between them. The V gene's germline CDR1 is MDHEN and CDR2 SYDVKM. The CDR3 sequence: CASSKGGYQPQHF. In DNA, the CDR3 is TGTGCCAGCAGTAAGGGAGGCTATCAGCCCCAGCATTTT.

This clonotype was observed a handful of times. The chain joins TRBV6-5 to TRBJ2-3, with D possibly being TRBD2 (6 bases). Trimming shortened V by 2 bases and J by 5 bases, and 26 bases separated the two germline ends. Germline CDR1 is MNHEY and CDR2 is SVGAGI. The CDR3 is 19 amino acids. CDR3: CASSYRRRTTGKRGDTQYF. The CDR3 DNA sequence: TGTGCCAGCAGTTACCGCCGCCGGACTACGGGAAAAAGGGGAGATACGCAGTATTTT.

This clonotype was detected many times. The V gene is TRBV15, the J gene TRBJ2-1; D remains unclear. The V end was cut by 5 bases, the J end by 7 bases, with 15 bases between. Germline CDR1 LNHNV, CDR2 YYDKDF (reference sequence). The length of the CDR3 is 14 residues. The CDR3 is CATSPPRLENEQFF. DNA of the CDR3: TGTGCCACCAGCCCACCCCGACTCGAGAATGAGCAGTTCTTC.

This clonotype came up a few times. The J gene is TRBJ1-4, the V gene TRBV29-1, with TRBD1 matching 10 bases. The CDR3 sequence is 15 residues long. Per germline, CDR1 SQVTM and CDR2 ANQGSEA. Unmatched junction bases numbered 3, after V lost 0 bases and J lost 5 bases. CDR3 amino acids: CSVEDPDRGNEKLFF. CDR3 nucleotides: TGCAGCGTTGAAGATCCGGACAGGGGGAATGAAAAACTGTTTTTT.

There are a few counts of this clonotype. CDR3 coding DNA: TGTGCCAGCAGCTTAGCGCCCGGGGGACAGGGGATCGATACGCAGTATTTT. It codes for CASSLAPGGQGIDTQYF. This chain connects TRBV7-6 to TRBJ2-3; TRBD1 agrees at 10 bases. Germline CDR1 reads SGHVS; CDR2 reads FNYEAQ. Unmatched junction bases numbered 9, after V lost 0 bases and J lost 6 bases. This CDR3 region has 17 residues.

This rearrangement joins TRBV2 to TRBJ1-2; no firm D call. CDR3 length equals 12 residues. Trimming removed 7 bases from V and 2 bases from J, with 8 bases in between. Germline V gives CDR1 SNHLY, CDR2 FYNNEI. The chain's CDR3 is CASTRDNYGYTF. In nucleotides, the CDR3 is TGTGCCAGCACCAGAGACAACTATGGCTACACCTTC.

This clonotype was detected a few times. The V and J genes are TRBV20-1 and TRBJ2-1; tentative D call: TRBD2 (6 bases). The CDR3 spans 16 residues. From germline, CDR1 is DFQATT and CDR2 SNEGSKA (reference sequence). Trimming pared 1 base from V and 4 bases from J, leaving 17 bases between. CDR3 DNA sequence: TGCAGTGCTAGAGGTCGTAGCGGAACCCATTACAATGAGCAGTTCTTC. This encodes CSARGRSGTHYNEQFF.

This chain links TRBV3-1 with TRBJ1-4; 7 bases are a match to TRBD1. V was clipped by 4 bases and J by 0 bases; unmatched bases: 8. The germline CDR1 and CDR2 sequences are LGHDT and YNNKEL (reference sequence). The CDR3 is 17 amino acids. The CDR3 loop is CASSPFQGTATNEKLFF. For the CDR3, the DNA is TGTGCCAGCAGCCCTTTCCAGGGGACAGCAACTAATGAAAAACTGTTTTTT. The full variable domain, its missing parts supplied by reference TRBV3-1 and TRBJ1-4, is DTAVSQTPKYLVTQMGNDKSIKCEQNLGHDTMYWYKQDSKKFLKIMFSYNNKELIINETVPNRFSPKSPDKAHLNLHINSLELGDSAVYFCASSPFQGTATNEKLFFGSGTQLSVL.

The rearrangement joins TRBV29-1 to TRBJ2-5, with D unresolved. The germline V and J ends were trimmed by 5 bases and 4 bases, with 14 bases remaining between them. This CDR3 region has 13 residues. Per germline, CDR1 SQVTM and CDR2 ANQGSEA. The CDR3: CSVTSWVGETQYF. The DNA of the CDR3 is TGCAGCGTTACCTCTTGGGTAGGAGAGACCCAGTACTTC.

The rearrangement uses TRBV2 and TRBJ1-4; no definite D call. This CDR3 contains 16 residues. Germline V gives CDR1 SNHLY, CDR2 FYNNEI. V lost 8 bases, J lost 0 bases, and 16 bases lay in between. The CDR3 protein is CASVRAGLTTNEKLFF. CDR3 nucleotide sequence: TGTGCCAGCGTCCGGGCAGGCCTCACAACTAATGAAAAACTGTTTTTT.

This clonotype occurred a few times. This rearrangement joins TRBV11-2 to TRBJ2-5, with D possibly matching TRBD2 (6 bases). Germline V gene lookup returns CDR1 SGHAT and CDR2 FQNNGV. Between the trimmed V and J ends, which lost 4 bases and 9 bases, there was a span of 21 bases. The CDR3 is 15 residues long. The CDR3 reads CASSYAGTDWGAQYF. The CDR3 region has the DNA TGTGCCAGCAGCTACGCGGGGACCGATTGGGGGGCCCAGTACTTC.

This clonotype appeared many times. The chain couples TRBV7-2 to TRBJ2-5, with a weak D call TRBD2 (5 bases). The germline CDR1 and CDR2 sequences are SGHTA and FQGNSA. The CDR3 extends over 15 amino acids. Trimming took off 5 bases at V and 9 bases at J, with 22 bases between the two ends. CDR3: CASSRPEGLPRAQYF. CDR3 bases: TGTGCCAGCAGCCGTCCCGAAGGACTGCCCCGGGCCCAGTACTTC. The whole variable domain, filled in from reference TRBV7-2 and TRBJ2-5, reads GAGVSQSPSNKVTEKGKDVELRCDPISGHTALYWYRQSLGQGLEFLIYFQGNSAPDKSGLPSDRFSAERTGGSVSTLTIQRTQQEDSAVYLCASSRPEGLPRAQYFGPGTRLLVL.

The gene calls are TRBV10-3 and TRBJ1-6, with D tentatively TRBD1 (5 bases). The CDR3 has 13 amino acids. V lost 7 bases to trimming and J lost 10 bases, with 14 bases between them. Germline-derived CDR1 and CDR2 are ENHRY and SYGVKD. The CDR3 protein is CAIMAGPRSPLHF. CDR3 sequence (DNA): TGTGCCATCATGGCAGGGCCAAGATCACCCCTCCACTTT.

This clonotype was seen more than once but under ten times. V is TRBV19 and J is TRBJ1-4; D is perhaps TRBD1 (6 bases). This CDR3 spans 16 amino acids. CDR1 and CDR2 (germline): LNHDA, SQIVND (reference sequence). V lost 4 bases and J lost 3, with 15 bases in between. The CDR3 sequence: CASSTGQLMANEKLFF. DNA of the CDR3: TGTGCCAGTAGTACCGGACAGCTCATGGCTAATGAAAAACTGTTTTTT.

This clonotype was counted only a few times. This chain uses TRBV5-4 with TRBJ2-7, with 8 bases matching TRBD1. The CDR3 loop spans 15 amino acids. With V trimmed by 1 base and J by 1 base, 4 bases remained unmatched. Germline V CDR1 and CDR2: SGHNT, YYREEE (reference sequence). DNA of the CDR3: TGTGCCAGCAGCTTGTCAGGGGGCAGTTCCTACGAGCAGTACTTC. Residues: CASSLSGGSSYEQYF. Complete variable domain (other parts from reference TRBV5-4 and TRBJ2-7): ETGVTQSPTHLIKTRGQQVTLRCSSQSGHNTVSWYQQALGQGPQFIFQYYREEENGRGNFPPRFSGLQFPNYSSELNVNALELDDSALYLCASSLSGGSSYEQYFGPGTRLTVT.

This clonotype came up a few times. DNA for the CDR3: TGCGCCAGCAGCCAAGAAGCGGACAGGCGAAGATACAATGAGCAGTTCTTC. Protein: CASSQEADRRRYNEQFF. The chain uses TRBV4-3 and TRBJ2-1; 7 bases match TRBD1. This CDR3 has 17 amino acids. V shed 0 bases and J 4 bases; nucleotides not matched to a gene: 9. CDR1 and CDR2 (germline): LGHNA, YSLEER.

This clonotype appeared a few times. The chain has TRBV7-9 and TRBJ1-4; D gene unclear. The CDR3 runs to 14 residues. Germline assignment: CDR1 SEHNR and CDR2 FQNEAQ (reference sequence). The V and J ends lost 2 bases and 8 bases respectively, with 12 bases between them. CDR3 loop: CASSLRGRGEKLFF. CDR3 sequence (DNA): TGTGCCAGCAGCTTAAGAGGGCGAGGAGAAAAACTGTTTTTT.

The chain carries TRBV11-2 and TRBJ1-5; 8 bases fit TRBD1. Per the germline V gene, CDR1 is SGHAT and CDR2 is FQNNGV. The trim removed 9 bases at V and 6 bases at J, leaving 10 bases unmatched. This CDR3 is built from 14 residues. The chain's CDR3 is CASSGTGGGQPQHF. DNA of the CDR3: TGTGCCAGTAGTGGGACAGGTGGCGGTCAGCCCCAGCATTTT.

The rearrangement uses TRBV9 and TRBJ2-7; D remains ambiguous. Germline V gene sequence: CDR1 SGDLS, CDR2 YYNGEE. The CDR3 is made up of 13 amino acids. V was cut by 0 bases and J by 3 bases, with 7 bases left in between. CDR3 amino acids: CASSVGLLYEQYF. CDR3 in DNA: TGTGCCAGCAGCGTAGGTTTGCTCTACGAGCAGTACTTC.

The table lists this clonotype with a few counts. The chain is built from TRBV7-2 and TRBJ2-3; no clear D gene. This CDR3 is built from 14 residues. The V and J ends lost 4 bases and 3 bases respectively, with 11 bases between them. CDR1 SGHTA and CDR2 FQGNSA come from the germline V gene. The CDR3, as DNA: TGTGCCAGCAGCTCCGGTGGGTTTACAGATACGCAGTATTTT. As protein: CASSSGGFTDTQYF.

V gene TRBV18 combines with J gene TRBJ2-2; no reliable D call. This CDR3 region has 13 residues. Trimming cost V 8 bases and J 1 base, with 8 bases left between them. Germline CDR1 reads KGHSH; CDR2 reads LQKENI. The CDR3 DNA sequence: TGTGCCAGCCGGCCGGGGAACACCGGGGAGCTGTTTTTT. This sequence encodes CASRPGNTGELFF. Variable domain in full (rest from reference TRBV18 and TRBJ2-2): NAGVMQNPRHLVRRRGQEARLRCSPMKGHSHVYWYRQLPEEGLKFMVYLQKENIIDESGMPKERFSAEFPKEGPSILRIQQVVRGDSAAYFCASRPGNTGELFFGEGSRLTVL.